This T cell receptor (beta chain) comes out of a study of T cells after somatic rescue of genetic block. This CDR3 contains 13 residues. Looked up from germline, CDR1 is WNHNN and CDR2 is SYGVQD (reference sequence). The junction had 1 base not matched to a gene; V was cut back by 3 bases and J by 2 bases. The repertoire was sequenced with immunoSEQ multiplex PCR; TCRdb's copy has only in-frame clones and lacks some. In the table there are about 67,000 clones, about 91% of which are singletons. The sequencing sample was made of peripheral blood mononuclear cells (PBMCs). The rearrangement joins TRBV10-1 to TRBJ2-7, with 7 bases matching TRBD2. The clonotype was recovered from a man in his forties or fifties. The CDR3 loop reads CASSERGAYEQYF. CDR3 DNA sequence: TGCGCCAGCAGTGAACGGGGGGCCTACGAGCAGTACTTC.